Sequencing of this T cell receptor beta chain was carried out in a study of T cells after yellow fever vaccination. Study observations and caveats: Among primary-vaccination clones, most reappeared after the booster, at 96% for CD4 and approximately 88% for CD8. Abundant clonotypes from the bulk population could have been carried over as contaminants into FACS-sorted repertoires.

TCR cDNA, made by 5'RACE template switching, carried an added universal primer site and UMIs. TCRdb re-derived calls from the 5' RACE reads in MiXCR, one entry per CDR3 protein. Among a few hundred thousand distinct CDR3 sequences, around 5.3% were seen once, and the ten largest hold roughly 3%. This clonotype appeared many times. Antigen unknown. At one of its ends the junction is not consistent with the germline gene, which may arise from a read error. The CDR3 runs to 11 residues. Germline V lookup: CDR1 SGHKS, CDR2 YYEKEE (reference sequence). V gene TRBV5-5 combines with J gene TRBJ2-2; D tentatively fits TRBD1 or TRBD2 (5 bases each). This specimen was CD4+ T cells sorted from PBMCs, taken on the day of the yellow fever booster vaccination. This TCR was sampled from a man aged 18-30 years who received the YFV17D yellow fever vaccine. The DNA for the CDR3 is TGTGCCAGCAGCTCGGGACCCTGGCGGACTTTT. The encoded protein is CASSSGPWRTF.